This TCR beta chain came from a study of CD4 T cells in relation to SARS-CoV-2 and coronaviruses. As for this clone: Its cognate antigen is unknown.

TCRdb's table, derived via immunoSEQ multiplex PCR, lists solely in-frame clones and lacks some. Among under 35,000 clones listed, around 76% were seen once. The CDR3 is made up of 17 amino acids. V lost 1 base, J lost 7 bases, and 23 bases lay in between. Germline loops: CDR1 SGHVS, CDR2 FQNEAQ. CD4+ T cells from unexposed donors were obtained before the COVID-19 pandemic (2011-2018). CD4+ T cells were isolated from the cells after nine to eleven days of culture. The source material was CD4+ T cells from PBMCs, cultured in vitro. The TCR originated in a human donor in good health. The chain has TRBV7-8 and TRBJ2-7; D is tentatively TRBD1 or TRBD2 (6 bases each). The CDR3 protein is CASSLVRGIAGGGEQYF. The CDR3 DNA is TGTGCCAGCAGCTTAGTGCGCGGTATAGCCGGAGGGGGAGAGCAGTACTTC.